These T cell receptor beta chains were read from a single sample in a study of early T cells in non-severe SARS-CoV-2 infection. TCRdb used MiXCR to reprocess the 5' RACE reads, holding one entry per CDR3 protein. Of 70,000 to 95,000 distinct CDR3 sequences listed, over 8.5% are singletons. Sequences were obtained from whole blood. The receptors derive from an adult who was a healthcare worker with PCR-confirmed SARS-CoV-2 infection or an uninfected control (not recorded which). CDR3s include the opening cysteine and the closing phenylalanine or tryptophan. The order of the fields is CDR3 length, V gene, D gene, clone size, J gene, CDR3 protein, CDR3 DNA. D genes are given only for firm matches. The listing skips clone size in some rows; elsewhere it reads once, few, many or a size class.

cdr3_length: 14
v_call: TRBV7-9
d_call: NA
clone_size: many
j_call: TRBJ2-7
cdr3_aa: CASSAETRVDEQYF
cdr3_nt: TGTGCCAGCAGCGCCGAAACGCGCGTGGACGAGCAGTACTTC

cdr3_length: 14
v_call: TRBV28
d_call: NA
clone_size: many
j_call: TRBJ2-7
cdr3_aa: CASTEAGLLYEQYF
cdr3_nt: TGTGCCAGCACTGAAGCCGGGCTGTTGTACGAGCAGTACTTC

cdr3_length: 16
v_call: TRBV5-6
d_call: TRBD1
clone_size: few
j_call: TRBJ1-1
cdr3_aa: CASSKRTGFMNTEAFF
cdr3_nt: TGTGCCAGCAGCAAAAGGACAGGTTTCATGAACACTGAAGCTTTCTTT

cdr3_length: 16
v_call: TRBV10-1
d_call: NA
clone_size: many
j_call: TRBJ2-1
cdr3_aa: CASSDPGSTKPNEQFF
cdr3_nt: TGCGCCAGCAGTGACCCCGGCAGCACCAAGCCCAATGAGCAGTTCTTC

cdr3_length: 14
v_call: TRBV5-1
d_call: NA
clone_size: many
j_call: TRBJ2-1
cdr3_aa: CASSLGTANNEQFF
cdr3_nt: TGCGCCAGCAGCTTAGGGACGGCAAACAATGAGCAGTTCTTC

cdr3_length: 11
v_call: TRBV10-3
d_call: NA
clone_size: many
j_call: TRBJ2-7
cdr3_aa: CATSREYEQYF
cdr3_nt: TGTGCCACCTCGCGAGAGTACGAGCAGTACTTC

cdr3_length: 13
v_call: TRBV20-1
d_call: TRBD2
clone_size: few
j_call: TRBJ2-7
cdr3_aa: CSATGTSGYEQYF
cdr3_nt: TGCAGTGCTACCGGGACTAGCGGGTACGAGCAGTACTTC

cdr3_length: 13
v_call: TRBV7-3
d_call: NA
clone_size: NA
j_call: TRBJ2-7
cdr3_aa: CASSITSSYEQYF
cdr3_nt: TGTGCCAGCAGCATTACAAGCTCCTACGAGCAGTACTTC

cdr3_length: 16
v_call: TRBV28
d_call: TRBD1
clone_size: few
j_call: TRBJ1-5
cdr3_aa: CASILRGTGSNQPQHF
cdr3_nt: TGTGCCAGCATCCTACGGGGGACAGGGAGCAATCAGCCCCAGCATTTT

cdr3_length: 10
v_call: TRBV28
d_call: NA
clone_size: few
j_call: TRBJ2-4
cdr3_aa: CASSENIQYF
cdr3_nt: TGTGCCAGCAGTGAAAACATTCAGTACTTC

cdr3_length: 18
v_call: TRBV24-1
d_call: TRBD2
clone_size: NA
j_call: TRBJ2-1
cdr3_aa: CATSDRVAGELKYNEQFF
cdr3_nt: TGTGCCACCAGTGATCGGGTAGCGGGAGAGCTAAAATACAATGAGCAGTTCTTC

cdr3_length: 13
v_call: TRBV6-1
d_call: NA
clone_size: many
j_call: TRBJ1-1
cdr3_aa: CASSETSTTRAFF
cdr3_nt: TGTGCCAGCAGTGAAACGAGCACAACACGAGCTTTCTTT

cdr3_length: 11
v_call: TRBV20-1
d_call: NA
clone_size: NA
j_call: TRBJ2-3
cdr3_aa: CSAEGTDTQYF
cdr3_nt: TGCAGTGCTGAGGGCACAGATACGCAGTATTTT

cdr3_length: 13
v_call: TRBV27
d_call: TRBD2
clone_size: NA
j_call: TRBJ2-7
cdr3_aa: CASGIAGEGEQYF
cdr3_nt: TGTGCCAGCGGGATAGCGGGAGAAGGCGAGCAGTACTTC

cdr3_length: 15
v_call: TRBV7-2
d_call: TRBD2
clone_size: many
j_call: TRBJ2-7
cdr3_aa: CASSFSLAGVYEQYF
cdr3_nt: TGTGCCAGCAGCTTCAGCCTAGCGGGAGTGTACGAGCAGTACTTC

cdr3_length: 19
v_call: TRBV27
d_call: TRBD2
clone_size: NA
j_call: TRBJ2-1
cdr3_aa: CASIATGLAGGSSYNEQFF
cdr3_nt: TGTGCCAGCATTGCAACGGGACTAGCGGGAGGGAGCTCCTACAATGAGCAGTTCTTC

cdr3_length: 13
v_call: TRBV18
d_call: NA
clone_size: many
j_call: TRBJ1-2
cdr3_aa: CASSPDGNYGYTF
cdr3_nt: TGTGCCAGCTCACCGGACGGAAACTATGGCTACACCTTC

cdr3_length: 16
v_call: TRBV14
d_call: TRBD2
clone_size: few
j_call: TRBJ2-1
cdr3_aa: CASSPGTSGRGSEQFF
cdr3_nt: TGTGCCAGCAGCCCCGGGACTAGCGGGAGAGGTAGTGAGCAGTTCTTC

cdr3_length: 18
v_call: TRBV7-8
d_call: TRBD1
clone_size: few
j_call: TRBJ1-5
cdr3_aa: CASSLAPGGIGSLQPQHF
cdr3_nt: TGTGCCAGCAGCTTGGCGCCAGGGGGCATCGGGAGTCTTCAGCCCCAGCATTTT

cdr3_length: 13
v_call: TRBV24-1
d_call: NA
clone_size: few
j_call: TRBJ2-7
cdr3_aa: CATSEPGSYEQYF
cdr3_nt: TGTGCCACCAGTGAGCCCGGCTCCTACGAGCAGTACTTC

cdr3_length: 15
v_call: TRBV27
d_call: TRBD1
clone_size: NA
j_call: TRBJ1-1
cdr3_aa: CASSPDRGQNTEAFF
cdr3_nt: TGTGCCAGCAGTCCAGACAGGGGGCAGAACACTGAAGCTTTCTTT

cdr3_length: 14
v_call: TRBV5-6
d_call: NA
clone_size: many
j_call: TRBJ2-6
cdr3_aa: CASSLVSGANVLTF
cdr3_nt: TGTGCCAGCAGCTTGGTTTCTGGGGCCAACGTCCTGACTTTC

cdr3_length: 14
v_call: TRBV10-3
d_call: TRBD2
clone_size: many
j_call: TRBJ2-5
cdr3_aa: CATALTSGQETQYF
cdr3_nt: TGTGCCACCGCCCTGACTAGCGGACAAGAGACCCAGTACTTC

cdr3_length: 16
v_call: TRBV7-9
d_call: TRBD2
clone_size: once
j_call: TRBJ2-7
cdr3_aa: CASSLAVAGGPYEQYF
cdr3_nt: TGTGCCAGCAGCTTAGCGGTAGCGGGAGGGCCCTACGAGCAGTACTTC

cdr3_length: 15
v_call: TRBV18
d_call: TRBD1
clone_size: many
j_call: TRBJ2-6
cdr3_aa: CASHTGASGANVLTF
cdr3_nt: TGTGCCAGCCATACAGGGGCCTCTGGGGCCAACGTCCTGACTTTC

cdr3_length: 15
v_call: TRBV6-4
d_call: NA
clone_size: many
j_call: TRBJ2-1
cdr3_aa: CASSDSGAHRDEQFF
cdr3_nt: TGTGCCAGCAGTGATAGCGGAGCCCACCGGGATGAGCAGTTCTTC

cdr3_length: 12
v_call: TRBV7-2
d_call: NA
clone_size: few
j_call: TRBJ2-1
cdr3_aa: CASSLRQDEQFF
cdr3_nt: TGTGCCAGCAGCTTACGCCAGGATGAGCAGTTCTTC

cdr3_length: 15
v_call: TRBV4-1
d_call: TRBD1
clone_size: once
j_call: TRBJ2-3
cdr3_aa: CASSQVGTGGDTQYF
cdr3_nt: TGCGCCAGCAGCCAAGTAGGGACAGGGGGAGATACGCAGTATTTT

cdr3_length: 15
v_call: TRBV5-1
d_call: NA
clone_size: few
j_call: TRBJ2-3
cdr3_aa: CASSLDVSTTDTQYF
cdr3_nt: TGCGCCAGCAGCTTGGATGTTAGTACAACAGATACGCAGTATTTT

cdr3_length: 15
v_call: TRBV3-1
d_call: TRBD1
clone_size: many
j_call: TRBJ2-7
cdr3_aa: CASSPGTGGSYEQYF
cdr3_nt: TGTGCCAGCAGCCCCGGGACAGGGGGTTCCTACGAGCAGTACTTC

cdr3_length: 13
v_call: TRBV30
d_call: NA
clone_size: many
j_call: TRBJ1-5
cdr3_aa: CAWSTSENQPQHF
cdr3_nt: TGTGCCTGGAGTACGTCGGAGAACCAGCCCCAGCATTTT

cdr3_length: 12
v_call: TRBV20-1
d_call: NA
clone_size: few
j_call: TRBJ2-7
cdr3_aa: CSVRRGPSEQYF
cdr3_nt: TGCAGTGTCCGGAGAGGGCCGTCCGAGCAGTACTTC

cdr3_length: 12
v_call: TRBV7-2
d_call: NA
clone_size: NA
j_call: TRBJ2-7
cdr3_aa: CASSPTAYEQYF
cdr3_nt: TGTGCCAGCAGCCCTACTGCCTACGAGCAGTACTTC

cdr3_length: 13
v_call: TRBV5-4
d_call: TRBD1
clone_size: NA
j_call: TRBJ1-2
cdr3_aa: CASRQTGSYGYTF
cdr3_nt: TGTGCCAGCAGACAGACAGGGTCCTATGGCTACACCTTC

cdr3_length: 14
v_call: TRBV20-1
d_call: NA
clone_size: many
j_call: TRBJ2-1
cdr3_aa: CSASPVQLVDEQFF
cdr3_nt: TGCAGTGCTAGTCCGGTCCAGCTTGTGGATGAGCAGTTCTTC

cdr3_length: 15
v_call: TRBV2
d_call: TRBD2
clone_size: few
j_call: TRBJ2-5
cdr3_aa: CASGGGIVAKETQYF
cdr3_nt: TGTGCCAGCGGGGGGGGAATTGTCGCGAAAGAGACCCAGTACTTC

cdr3_length: 20
v_call: TRBV15
d_call: NA
clone_size: many
j_call: TRBJ2-4
cdr3_aa: CATSRDPGGSGGLAKNIQYF
cdr3_nt: TGTGCCACCAGCAGAGATCCCGGCGGGAGTGGGGGCCTAGCCAAAAACATTCAGTACTTC

cdr3_length: 14
v_call: TRBV14
d_call: NA
clone_size: many
j_call: TRBJ2-2
cdr3_aa: CASSLQRGSGELFF
cdr3_nt: TGTGCCAGCAGCCTACAAAGGGGTTCCGGGGAGCTGTTTTTT

cdr3_length: 14
v_call: TRBV5-1
d_call: NA
clone_size: many
j_call: TRBJ1-1
cdr3_aa: CASKRTEMNTEAFF
cdr3_nt: TGCGCCAGCAAAAGGACAGAAATGAACACTGAAGCTTTCTTT

cdr3_length: 14
v_call: TRBV6-5
d_call: TRBD1
clone_size: many
j_call: TRBJ2-7
cdr3_aa: CASSYGDRVYEQYF
cdr3_nt: TGTGCCAGCAGTTACGGGGACAGGGTTTACGAGCAGTACTTC

cdr3_length: 11
v_call: TRBV2
d_call: NA
clone_size: NA
j_call: TRBJ2-2
cdr3_aa: CASSLYGELFF
cdr3_nt: TGTGCCAGCAGTCTGTATGGGGAGCTGTTTTTT

cdr3_length: 16
v_call: TRBV7-9
d_call: TRBD2
clone_size: NA
j_call: TRBJ2-3
cdr3_aa: CASSSRTSGVTDTQYF
cdr3_nt: TGTGCCAGCAGCTCAAGGACTAGCGGAGTCACAGATACGCAGTATTTT

cdr3_length: 12
v_call: TRBV20-1
d_call: NA
clone_size: NA
j_call: TRBJ2-7
cdr3_aa: CSASFMAREQYF
cdr3_nt: TGCAGTGCTAGTTTCATGGCGCGCGAGCAGTACTTC

cdr3_length: 13
v_call: TRBV7-2
d_call: NA
clone_size: few
j_call: TRBJ2-2
cdr3_aa: CASSSQSTGELFF
cdr3_nt: TGTGCCAGCAGCTCTCAGAGCACCGGGGAGCTGTTTTTT

cdr3_length: 14
v_call: TRBV20-1
d_call: NA
clone_size: NA
j_call: TRBJ2-3
cdr3_aa: CSPSARRKVDTQYF
cdr3_nt: TGCAGTCCCAGCGCCAGGAGAAAAGTTGATACGCAGTATTTT

cdr3_length: 13
v_call: TRBV27
d_call: TRBD1
clone_size: NA
j_call: TRBJ1-1
cdr3_aa: CATATGLNTEAFF
cdr3_nt: TGTGCCACCGCGACAGGGCTGAACACTGAAGCTTTCTTT